This entry features one T cell receptor (beta chain) sequence. The antigen remains unidentified. These data come from a study of T-cell reconstitution after alpha-beta-depleted transplantation in children. Study findings and constraints: Surviving recipient cells, namely T cells and thymic progenitors, were the source of high day-60 TCRbeta diversity in some patients. At around two months after transplant, the alpha-beta T cells were reportedly derived from several hundred expanded clones that came from non-depleted graft cells. Diversity and T-cell counts at one year after transplant derived mostly from new T cells.

Using unique molecular identifiers, the investigators prepared the TCRbeta library. TCRdb re-derived calls from the PCR reads in MiXCR, one entry per CDR3 protein. This table has 550,000 to 600,000 distinct CDR3 sequences, more than 20% appearing once. This CDR3 contains 14 residues. From germline, CDR1 is DFQATT and CDR2 SNEGSKA (reference sequence). Trimming cost V 3 bases and J 0 bases, with 11 bases left between them. The chain uses TRBV20-1 and TRBJ1-1, with D possibly matching TRBD1 (6 bases). The source is a boy in the first two years of life who had a stem cell transplant for acute myeloid leukemia, so the T cells may come from the graft donor. Source: PBMCs, mostly from graft donor cells, taken 360 days after TCRalphabeta/CD19-depleted stem cell transplant. The CDR3 DNA reads TGCAGTGCTAGCAACAGGGCGATGAACACTGAAGCTTTCTTT. Its protein product is CSASNRAMNTEAFF.